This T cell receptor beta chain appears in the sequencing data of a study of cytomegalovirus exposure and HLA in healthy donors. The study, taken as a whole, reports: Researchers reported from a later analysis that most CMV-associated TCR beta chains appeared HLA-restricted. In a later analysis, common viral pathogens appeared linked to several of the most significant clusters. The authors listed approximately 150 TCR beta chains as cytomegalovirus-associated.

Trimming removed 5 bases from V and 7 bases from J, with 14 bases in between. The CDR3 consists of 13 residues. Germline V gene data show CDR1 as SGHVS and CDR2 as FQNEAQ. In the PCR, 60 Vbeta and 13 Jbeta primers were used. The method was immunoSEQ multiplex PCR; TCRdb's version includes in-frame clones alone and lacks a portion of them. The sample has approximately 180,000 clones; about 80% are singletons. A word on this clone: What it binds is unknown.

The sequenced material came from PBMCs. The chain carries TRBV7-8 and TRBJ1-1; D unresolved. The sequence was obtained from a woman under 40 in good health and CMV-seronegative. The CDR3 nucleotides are TGTGCCAGCAGCCAGACTACTCGGGGTGAAGCTTTCTTT. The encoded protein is CASSQTTRGEAFF.